This T cell receptor beta chain came from a study of T cell repertoires in cytomegalovirus infection. The overall study: Alongside well-studied HLA-B-restricted CMV epitopes, recently identified HLA-C-restricted CMV epitopes were also used. Matching HLA type and CMV infection were both indicated by public TCR beta signatures. Broader study findings: Clonotypes of TCR beta that were HLA-C-restricted and CMV-specific dominated the ex vivo response. Cumulative public TCR beta family frequency identified CMV carriers with the relevant HLA.

Comments on this clonotype: As yet, its antigen is unknown.

Per the germline V gene, CDR1 is SGHRS and CDR2 is YFSETQ. Trimming left V 4 bases short and J 6 bases short, with 16 bases between. The CDR3 extends over 15 amino acids. One entry per CDR3 protein results from TCRdb running MiXCR on the reads. The table has fewer than 950,000 distinct CDR3 sequences, about 31% seen once. Here the sequenced sample was cultured CD8+ T cells from PBMCs, taken from culture after CMV antigen stimulation. The V call is TRBV5-1, the J call TRBJ2-2, with a possible D match to TRBD1 (6 bases). The origin of this receptor is a human donor in good health (CMV status not recorded). Some clones in this sample may be carry-over from other donors' samples. The CDR3 DNA follows: TGCGCCAGCAGCGAAGATTGGGCAGGGGCCGGGGAGCTGTTTTTT. Translation: CASSEDWAGAGELFF. Full variable domain (missing parts from reference TRBV5-1 and TRBJ2-2): KAGVTQTPRYLIKTRGQQVTLSCSPISGHRSVSWYQQTPGQGLQFLFEYFSETQRNKGNFPGRFSGRQFSNSRSEMNVSTLELGDSALYLCASSEDWAGAGELFFGEGSRLTVL.